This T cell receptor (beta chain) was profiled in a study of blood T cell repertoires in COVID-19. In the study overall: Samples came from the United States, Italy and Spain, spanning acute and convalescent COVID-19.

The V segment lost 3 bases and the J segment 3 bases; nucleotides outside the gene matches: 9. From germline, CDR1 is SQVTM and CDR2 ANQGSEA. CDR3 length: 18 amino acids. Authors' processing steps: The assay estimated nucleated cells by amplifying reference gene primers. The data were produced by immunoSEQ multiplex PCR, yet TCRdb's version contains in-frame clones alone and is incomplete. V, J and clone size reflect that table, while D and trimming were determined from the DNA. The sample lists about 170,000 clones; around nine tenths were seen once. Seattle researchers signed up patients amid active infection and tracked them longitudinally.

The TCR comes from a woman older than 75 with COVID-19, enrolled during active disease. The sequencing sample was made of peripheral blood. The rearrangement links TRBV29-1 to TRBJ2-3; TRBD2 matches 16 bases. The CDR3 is CSVDTGTSGRAVTDTQYF. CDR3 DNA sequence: TGCAGCGTTGACACCGGGACTAGCGGGAGGGCCGTAACAGATACGCAGTATTTT.